These 27 T cell receptor beta chains came from one sample sequenced in a study of regulatory T cells in long-lasting Graves disease. Time point in this sample: newly diagnosed GD, antithyroid drugs for less than 3 months. From PBMCs, RNA was extracted and then used to make the TCR library. Relying on iRepertoire HTBI primers and Arm-PCR of CDR3 regions, the team built TCR beta libraries. From the multiplex PCR reads, TCRdb called clonotypes with MiXCR, one entry per CDR3 protein. Of about half a million distinct CDR3 sequences in the sample, approximately 12% were seen once. This sample also appeared in a second study, on T cells in Graves' hyperthyroidism and ophthalmopathy.

Sequences were derived from peripheral blood mononuclear cells (PBMCs), sampled at new diagnosis, from a patient treated with antithyroid drugs. All receptors derive from a woman aged 25 to 39 with Graves disease.

This clonotype was detected many times. This rearrangement joins TRBV7-9 to TRBJ2-1, with unresolved D. Germline loops: CDR1 SEHNR, CDR2 FQNEAQ (reference sequence). V was shortened by 1 base and J by 1 base, with 8 bases between the two germline ends. The CDR3 consists of 15 residues. The CDR3 nucleotides read TGTGCCAGCAGCTTAGGTGCCAGGTCCTACAATGAGCAGTTCTTC. Protein product: CASSLGARSYNEQFF. Full variable domain (missing parts from reference TRBV7-9 and TRBJ2-1): DTGVSQNPRHKITKRGQNVTFRCDPISEHNRLYWYRQTLGQGPEFLTYFQNEAQLEKSRLLSDRFSAERPKGSFSTLEIQRTEQGDSAMYLCASSLGARSYNEQFFGPGTRLTVL.

This clonotype was recorded at least ten times. V is TRBV11-2 and J is TRBJ2-1; D gene unclear. V lost 0 bases and J 8 bases, leaving 11 bases between the germline ends. The germline gives CDR1 SGHAT, CDR2 FQNNGV. This CDR3 has 14 residues. Here the CDR3 reads CASSLDVLGYEQFF. The CDR3 bases are TGTGCCAGCAGCTTAGATGTGTTAGGGTATGAGCAGTTCTTC.

The chain is built from TRBV9 and TRBJ1-2, with 7 bases fitting TRBD1. CDR1 SGDLS and CDR2 YYNGEE come from the germline V gene. V shed 2 bases and J 7 bases; nucleotides not matched to a gene: 11. The CDR3 is 15 amino acids. CDR3 in amino acids: CASSVRDSQRRGYTF. The CDR3 nucleotides read TGTGCCAGCAGCGTGAGGGACAGCCAAAGGCGTGGCTACACCTTC.

This clonotype has just one count. A junction boundary mismatches the germline segment, possibly from a read error. The J gene is TRBJ1-1, the V gene TRBV6-1; unclear D gene. This CDR3 has 15 residues. Germline V lookup: CDR1 MNHNS, CDR2 SASEGT. This CDR3 is CVSRRQAGLNTEAFF. As DNA, the CDR3 is TGTGTCAGCAGACGGCAGGCGGGCCTGAACACTGAAGCTTTCTTT.

On this clonotype itself: Only one base separates this from a far larger clonotype, so it likely reflects a read error. This chain connects TRBV2 to TRBJ2-7; no clear D. This CDR3 is 15 amino acids long. Between the trimmed V and J ends, which lost 7 bases and 7 bases, there was a span of 23 bases. Germline lookup yields CDR1 SNHLY and CDR2 FYNNEI. The CDR3, as DNA: TGTGCCAGCACCGGAGACTCTTCTACCTACAATGAGCAGTACTTC. Encoded protein: CASTGDSSTYNEQYF.

This clonotype has only a few counts. The chain links TRBV6-2 or TRBV6-3 to TRBJ2-7; no definite D call. This CDR3 spans 13 amino acids. CDR1 is MNHEY, CDR2 SVGEGT, per germline. V lost 0 bases to trimming and J lost 5 bases, with 8 bases between them. The DNA for the CDR3 is TGTGCCAGCAGTTACTCCGATCTTAACGAGCAGTACTTC. It yields the protein CASSYSDLNEQYF.

This clonotype was found a few times. The rearrangement joins TRBV4-2 to TRBJ2-3; D may be TRBD1 (6 bases). This CDR3 has 13 residues. CDR1 LGHNA and CDR2 YNFKEQ come from the germline V gene. Trimming pared 4 bases from V and 7 bases from J, leaving 12 bases between. As DNA, the CDR3 is TGTGCCAGCAGCCCGATTCAGGGGAATACGCAGTATTTT. Translated: CASSPIQGNTQYF.

This clonotype was seen ten or more times. The J gene is TRBJ1-1, the V gene TRBV3-1, with 8 bases aligning to TRBD1. Germline loops: CDR1 LGHDT, CDR2 YNNKEL (reference sequence). The length of the CDR3 is 14 residues. The V and J ends lost 3 bases and 1 base, in that order; junction bases with no gene match: 1. The CDR3 here is CASSHGTGNTEAFF. The DNA of the CDR3 is TGTGCCAGCAGCCACGGGACAGGGAACACTGAAGCTTTCTTT.

In this sample, this clonotype turned up many times. The V gene is TRBV3-1, the J gene TRBJ2-7, with D perhaps matching TRBD1 (6 bases). V lost 9 bases to trimming and J lost 6 bases, with 12 bases between them. The CDR3 is 11 amino acids. CDR1 LGHDT and CDR2 YNNKEL come from the germline V gene (reference sequence). The CDR3 is CASRTGFEQYF. For the CDR3, the DNA is TGTGCCAGTCGCACAGGGTTCGAGCAGTACTTC.

This clonotype was detected only a few times. The rearrangement links TRBV28 to TRBJ2-3; no clear D gene. The CDR3 length is 12 residues. Germline V gene data show CDR1 as MDHEN and CDR2 as SYDVKM. Deletions cut 5 bases from V and 8 bases from J, with 11 bases between. CDR3: CASSLSTLTQYF. The CDR3 DNA is TGTGCCAGCAGTCTGTCAACGCTTACGCAGTATTTT.

This clonotype was observed a few times. The rearrangement links TRBV20-1 to TRBJ2-7; 9 bases align to TRBD1. The V and J ends lost 3 bases and 4 bases, in that order; junction bases with no gene match: 4. The CDR3 sequence is 13 residues long. Per the germline V gene, CDR1 is DFQATT and CDR2 is SNEGSKA (reference sequence). The CDR3 region is CSASETGGYEQYF. The DNA for the CDR3 is TGCAGTGCTAGTGAGACAGGGGGTTACGAGCAGTACTTC.

The table lists this clonotype with a few counts. The chain carries TRBV4-1 and TRBJ2-1, with TRBD2 matching 9 bases. CDR1 is MGHRA and CDR2 is YSYEKL in the germline V gene. J gave up 4 bases and V 3 bases, and 7 bases lay outside the gene matches. CDR3 size: 16 residues. In DNA form, the CDR3 reads TGCGCCAGCAGCCAGGTAGCGGGAGAGGGGTACAATGAGCAGTTCTTC. This encodes CASSQVAGEGYNEQFF.

Ten or more counts support this clonotype. The chain joins TRBV28 to TRBJ2-1, with 11 nucleotides matching TRBD2. CDR1 is MDHEN and CDR2 is SYDVKM in the germline V gene. After removal of 5 bases from V and 8 bases from J, the junction contained 8 bases not matched to a gene. The CDR3 totals 15 residues. CDR3 DNA sequence: TGTGCCAGCAGTCCGACTAGCGGGATTTTGGATGAGCAGTTCTTC. As protein: CASSPTSGILDEQFF.

The sample holds a few counts of this clonotype. This chain connects TRBV30 to TRBJ2-2; TRBD2 is a possible D gene (5 bases). The CDR3 covers 15 residues. The germline V gene has CDR1 GTSNPN and CDR2 SVGIG (reference sequence). Between the trimmed V and J ends, which lost 1 base and 6 bases, there was a span of 15 bases. This chain's CDR3 is CAWSGLAFMSGELFF. In DNA, the CDR3 is TGTGCCTGGAGTGGGCTAGCCTTCATGTCCGGGGAGCTGTTTTTT.

The chain carries TRBV24-1 and TRBJ2-1; D possibly uses TRBD1 or TRBD2 (6 bases each). Germline V gene lookup returns CDR1 KGHDR and CDR2 SFDVKD. Trimming took 0 bases from V and 15 from J, leaving 20 bases between them. The CDR3 has 15 residues. Here the CDR3 reads CATSDLPIGGPIPFF. As DNA, the CDR3 is TGTGCCACCAGTGATTTGCCTATAGGGGGGCCCATACCGTTCTTC.

This clonotype was seen more than once but under ten times. The genes are TRBV7-2 and TRBJ1-4; D ambiguous. This CDR3 comprises 13 residues. Germline V gene lookup returns CDR1 SGHTA and CDR2 FQGNSA. V lost 6 bases and J 8 bases, leaving 13 bases between the germline ends. The CDR3 region is CASSRLVGEKLFF. The CDR3 DNA sequence: TGTGCCAGCAGTCGACTTGTTGGGGAAAAACTGTTTTTT.

This clonotype was counted a few times. This rearrangement joins TRBV9 to TRBJ2-1; D is possibly TRBD1 (6 bases). With 2 bases removed from V and 0 bases from J, the gap between germline ends came to 12 bases. This CDR3 has 16 residues. Germline CDR1 is SGDLS and CDR2 is YYNGEE. The CDR3 DNA is TGTGCCAGCAGCGTGGGGGCGACGAGCTCCTACAATGAGCAGTTCTTC. Its translation: CASSVGATSSYNEQFF.

Ten or more counts support this clonotype. This chain connects TRBV29-1 to TRBJ1-4; D is perhaps TRBD1 (6 bases). V was clipped by 5 bases and J by 7 bases, with 11 bases between them. The length of the CDR3 is 12 residues. CDR1 and CDR2 from the germline V gene are SQVTM and ANQGSEA. In DNA, the CDR3 is TGCAGCGTTAAGGGGGAAGGTGAAAAACTGTTTTTT. This codes for CSVKGEGEKLFF.

This clonotype appeared many times. The chain combines TRBV6-5 with TRBJ1-1; no clear D. The CDR3 loop spans 15 amino acids. Trimming cost V 0 bases and J 0 bases, with 8 bases left between them. Per germline, CDR1 MNHEY and CDR2 SVGAGI. The CDR3 DNA sequence: TGTGCCAGCAGTTACTCGCGGACGGTGAACACTGAAGCTTTCTTT. Its protein product is CASSYSRTVNTEAFF.

This clonotype was seen only a few times. The chain combines TRBV6-5 with TRBJ1-5; tentative D call: TRBD1 (6 bases). Trimming took off 4 bases at V and 10 bases at J, with 14 bases between the two ends. Germline CDR1 MNHEY, CDR2 SVGAGI. There are 13 residues in the CDR3. CDR3 residues: CASSSPRDNPQHF. DNA of the CDR3: TGTGCCAGCAGTTCCCCCCGGGACAATCCCCAGCATTTT.

This clonotype was picked up a small number of times. The rearrangement uses TRBV24-1 and TRBJ1-1; 10 bases match TRBD1. Per the germline V gene, CDR1 is KGHDR and CDR2 is SFDVKD. The CDR3 runs to 16 residues. J gave up 3 bases and V 4 bases, and 7 bases lay outside the gene matches. As DNA, the CDR3 is TGTGCCACCAGTGACCACAGGACAGGGGGGGACACTGAAGCTTTCTTT. It encodes CATSDHRTGGDTEAFF.

This clonotype has just a few counts. The chain is built from TRBV5-1 and TRBJ2-5; 7 nucleotides line up with TRBD2. CDR1 is SGHRS, CDR2 YFSETQ, per germline. V trimming: 7 bases; J trimming: 0 bases; junction bases outside the gene matches: 6. The CDR3 has 14 residues. The CDR3 is CASRGAGDQETQYF. For the CDR3, the DNA is TGCGCCAGCCGCGGGGCGGGAGACCAAGAGACCCAGTACTTC.

In this sample, this clonotype turned up a few times. The V and J genes are TRBV29-1 and TRBJ2-7, with 9 bases fitting TRBD2. Germline V gene sequence: CDR1 SQVTM, CDR2 ANQGSEA. V lost 3 bases, J lost 5 bases, and 11 bases stayed unmatched. This CDR3 is built from 15 residues. DNA for the CDR3: TGCAGCGTTGACCTCGGGGCTAGCGGGATTCACGAGCAGTACTTC. Translation gives CSVDLGASGIHEQYF.

The rearrangement joins TRBV7-9 to TRBJ2-3, with unresolved D. CDR3 length: 13 amino acids. CDR1 and CDR2 from the germline V gene are SEHNR and FQNEAQ (reference sequence). V lost 5 bases to trimming and J lost 5 bases, with 11 bases between them. The chain's CDR3 is CASSPQRRDTQYF. The DNA for the CDR3 is TGTGCCAGCAGCCCCCAAAGGAGAGATACGCAGTATTTT.

This clonotype was observed many times. The chain links TRBV6-1 to TRBJ2-7; 12 bases match TRBD2. Germline trimming cut 8 bases from V and 6 bases from J; bases unmatched to any gene: 8. Germline CDR1 is MNHNS and CDR2 is SASEGT. The CDR3 has 14 amino acids. Here the CDR3 reads CASALAGGKGEQYF. The CDR3 region has the DNA TGTGCCAGCGCTCTAGCGGGAGGGAAGGGCGAGCAGTACTTC.

This clonotype has more than one count but fewer than ten. The V and J genes are TRBV2 and TRBJ1-4, with TRBD1 identical over 7 bases. Trimming cost V 7 bases and J 5 bases; bases outside gene matches: 4. The CDR3 is 13 residues long. Germline V gene lookup returns CDR1 SNHLY and CDR2 FYNNEI. The CDR3, as DNA: TGTGCCAGCACCCGGGACAGCAATGAAAAACTGTTTTTT. Amino acids: CASTRDSNEKLFF.

This clonotype was counted many times. The V call is TRBV30, the J call TRBJ2-3; perhaps TRBD2 as D (5 bases). The CDR3 consists of 16 residues. Germline V CDR1 and CDR2: GTSNPN, SVGIG (reference sequence). V lost 0 bases to trimming and J lost 0 bases, with 13 bases between them. CDR3 in amino acids: CAWSVSRAFSTDTQYF. The CDR3 DNA is TGTGCCTGGAGTGTATCGAGGGCCTTTAGCACAGATACGCAGTATTTT.